This T cell receptor (beta chain) derives from a study of vaccination and CD4 T cells after COVID-19. In the case of this clonotype: Its matching antigen is unknown.

CDR1 is KGHDR and CDR2 is SFDVKD in the germline V gene. V shed 4 bases and J shed 3 bases, with 9 bases lying between them. The CDR3 has 15 amino acids. Treatment reported: roughly ten-day PBMC culture with coronavirus spike peptide pools or control peptides (ViraFEST assay). Cultured CD4+ T cells had their DNA profiled by the Oncomine TCR Beta short-read assay. One entry per CDR3 protein, called by TCRdb with MiXCR from the PCR reads. Of 20,000 to 30,000 distinct CDR3 sequences detected, less than 70% appear once; the ten largest clones hold about 7.8%. Specimen: CD4+ T cells from blood, cultured in vitro. The chain combines TRBV24-1 with TRBJ2-6, with a tentative D call TRBD2 (6 bases). The source of this sequence is a human donor who had recovered from COVID-19. The CDR3 nucleotides read TGTGCCACCAGTGACGGGGGAGGTGGGGCCAACGTCCTGACTTTC. Translated: CATSDGGGGANVLTF.